A selection of T cell receptor beta chains follows, all from one sample in a study of OX40 agonist ivuxolimab in advanced cancers. The assay was immunoSEQ multiplex PCR, and TCRdb's table has in-frame clones only and misses some. This sample carries about 89,000 clones, about 86% of them seen once, and the ten largest clones take 6.5%. The specimen comprised CD4+ or CD8+ T cells sorted from blood, sampled in a trial of the OX40 agonist ivuxolimab. Receptor source: an adult with an advanced solid tumor such as melanoma, head and neck, liver or kidney cancer. Each CDR3 is given with its conserved first and last residue. A D gene is named only where the DNA matches it firmly. The size of a clone is reported for some rows only, either as once, few or many, or as a class for expanded clones.

TRBV27,-,-,TRBJ2-2,TGTGCCAGCAGTGCTTACAGGGGAGGGGTCCGGGAGCTGTTTTTT,CASSAYRGGVRELFF
TRBV7-3,-,-,TRBJ1-1,TGTGCCAGCAGCTTAAGCACAGGATCCACTGAAGCTTTCTTT,CASSLSTGSTEAFF
TRBV5-1,TRBD2,-,TRBJ2-3,TGCGCCACCAAATCGGGGAGCGGGGGCACAGATACGCAGTATTTT,CATKSGSGGTDTQYF
TRBV27,-,-,TRBJ2-2,TGTGCCAGCAGGTCGTGGGGTGCCGGGGAGCTGTTTTTT,CASRSWGAGELFF
TRBV29-1,TRBD1,-,TRBJ1-2,TGCAGCGTTGGACAGGGGAATGGCTACACCTTC,CSVGQGNGYTF
TRBV6-5,-,once,TRBJ2-3,TGTGCCAGCAAATGGTCAGATACGCAGTATTTT,CASKWSDTQYF
TRBV7-9,-,-,TRBJ2-3,TGTGCCGGCGGATGGGGTAGCACAGATACGCAGTATTTT,CAGGWGSTDTQYF
TRBV9,-,-,TRBJ1-5,TGTGCCAGCAGCGTGGGGGAGAATCAGCCCCAGCATTTT,CASSVGENQPQHF
TRBV7-6,TRBD1,-,TRBJ2-1,TGTGCCAGCAGCCTCGGGACAGGGCCCGTCAATGAGCAGTTCTTC,CASSLGTGPVNEQFF
TRBV7-9,-,-,TRBJ2-5,TGTGCCAGCAGCTTGGGGGTAGGAGAGACCCAGTACTTC,CASSLGVGETQYF
TRBV5-4,-,-,TRBJ1-1,TGTGCCAGCAGCTCCTCAAAGACGGGAAACACTGAAGCTTTCTTT,CASSSSKTGNTEAFF
TRBV2,TRBD1,-,TRBJ1-1,TGTGCCAGAACACAGGACAGGGTGACTGAAGCTTTCTTT,CARTQDRVTEAFF
TRBV6-5,-,-,TRBJ1-2,TGTGCCAGCAGCCTAACAGGGAAAAGAGGCTACACCTTC,CASSLTGKRGYTF
TRBV11-1,-,-,TRBJ1-6,TGTGCCAGCAGCCCCCGCGGCCCAGGTTCCAATTCACCCCTCCACTTT,CASSPRGPGSNSPLHF
TRBV6-5,-,-,TRBJ1-6,TGTGCCAGCAGGGGGGCAACCCAAAATTCACCCCTCCACTTT,CASRGATQNSPLHF
TRBV7-6,-,-,TRBJ2-2,TGTGCCAGCAGCCCGACGGCTATGAACACCGGGGAGCTGTTTTTT,CASSPTAMNTGELFF
TRBV27,-,-,TRBJ1-1,TGTGCCAGCAGTTCGCCAGGGAACACTGAAGCTTTCTTT,CASSSPGNTEAFF
TRBV9,TRBD1,-,TRBJ1-1,TGTGCCAGCAGACCCCTGGGCAGGGGGCTTGTGAACACTGAAGCTTTCTTT,CASRPLGRGLVNTEAFF
TRBV7-2,-,few,TRBJ2-1,TGTGCCAGCAGCTCATTTAACAATGAGCAGTTCTTC,CASSSFNNEQFF
TRBV5-1,-,-,TRBJ2-5,TGCGCCAGCAGCCGGGCCTTTGGGGGGTCCCCCCAAGAGACCCAGTACTTC,CASSRAFGGSPQETQYF
TRBV19,-,-,TRBJ1-5,TGTGCCAGTAGTATCGGCTCCTATAGCAATCAGCCCCAGCATTTT,CASSIGSYSNQPQHF
TRBV7-2,-,-,TRBJ1-5,TGTGCCAGCAGCTTAGACTCTGGGGGAGGGCAGCCCCAGCATTTT,CASSLDSGGGQPQHF
TRBV7-3,-,-,TRBJ2-1,TGTGCCAGCAGCTCCCTACCGGGAGTGGCCTACAATGAGCAGTTCTTC,CASSSLPGVAYNEQFF
TRBV12-5,-,-,TRBJ2-6,TGTGCTAGTGGTTCCGCCACAGCTTCATCTGGGGCCAACGTCCTGACTTTC,CASGSATASSGANVLTF
TRBV11-1,-,-,TRBJ1-1,TGTGCCAGCAGCTTACAGGCCAGCTCGAACACTGAAGCTTTCTTT,CASSLQASSNTEAFF
TRBV6-6,-,-,TRBJ2-5,TGTGCCAGCAGGGCCCCCGGGGGCTGGGAGACCCAGTACTTC,CASRAPGGWETQYF
TRBV6-5,-,-,TRBJ1-6,TGTGCCAGCAGTTACGGTGCCTCCCACCTTTCACCCCTCCACTTT,CASSYGASHLSPLHF
TRBV19,-,-,TRBJ1-1,TGTGCCAGTAGTATGAGGGAAAAGCCATTTGTTTTCTTT,CASSMREKPFVFF
TRBV6-1,-,few,TRBJ2-1,TGTGCCAGCAGTGAACCGGGACTCCCTTACAATGAGCAGTTCTTC,CASSEPGLPYNEQFF
TRBV7-2,-,once,TRBJ2-7,TGTGCCAGCAGCTTAGGGGGAGCGGCCTACGAGCAGTACTTC,CASSLGGAAYEQYF
TRBV30,TRBD1,-,TRBJ1-5,TGTGCCTGGGGAGGGAAGGGACAGGGGTTTAGCAATCAGCCCCAGCATTTT,CAWGGKGQGFSNQPQHF
TRBV11-2,-,-,TRBJ2-6,TGTGCCAGCAGCCTGACGACAGGATTCCTCTCTGGGGCCAACGTCCTGACTTTC,CASSLTTGFLSGANVLTF
TRBV11-2,TRBD1,-,TRBJ2-1,TGTGCCAGCAGAACAGGGGGCTTGCGCTCCTACAATGAGCAGTTCTTC,CASRTGGLRSYNEQFF
TRBV27,TRBD2,-,TRBJ2-7,TGTGCCAGCAGGAAACTAGCGGACTCCTACGAGCAGTACTTC,CASRKLADSYEQYF
TRBV9,-,-,TRBJ2-5,TGTGCCAGCAGCGTAGGGAAGGGGGGGACCCAGTACTTC,CASSVGKGGTQYF
TRBV30,TRBD1,-,TRBJ2-5,TGTGCCTGGAGTACAGGGGGTGTGAAGACCCAGTACTTC,CAWSTGGVKTQYF
TRBV7-3,-,-,TRBJ1-5,TGTGCCAGCAGCGTCGACAGGAATCAGCCCCAGCATTTT,CASSVDRNQPQHF
TRBV5-5,-,-,TRBJ1-2,TGTGCCAGCAGTCCCGACAAGAACTATGGCTACACCTTC,CASSPDKNYGYTF
TRBV29-1,-,-,TRBJ2-2,TGCAGCGTTGGGAACCCTTGGGTGGGGGAAACCGGGGAGCTGTTTTTT,CSVGNPWVGETGELFF
TRBV28,-,-,TRBJ1-6,TGTGCCAGCAGTTTATCTCACGCCTCACCCCTCCACTTT,CASSLSHASPLHF
TRBV15,-,-,TRBJ1-1,TGTGCCACCAGCAGAGATCAACTGGGATCCACTGAAGCTTTCTTT,CATSRDQLGSTEAFF
TRBV18,-,-,TRBJ2-3,TGTGCCAGCTCCACCCCCACAGATACGCAGTATTTT,CASSTPTDTQYF
TRBV7-8,-,-,TRBJ1-2,TGTGCCAGCAGCCTACACCTCGGGTCCCATGGCTACACCTTC,CASSLHLGSHGYTF
TRBV19,-,-,TRBJ2-3,TGTGCCAGTAGTATTCGGGGCAGGGGGGGAGATACGCAGTATTTT,CASSIRGRGGDTQYF